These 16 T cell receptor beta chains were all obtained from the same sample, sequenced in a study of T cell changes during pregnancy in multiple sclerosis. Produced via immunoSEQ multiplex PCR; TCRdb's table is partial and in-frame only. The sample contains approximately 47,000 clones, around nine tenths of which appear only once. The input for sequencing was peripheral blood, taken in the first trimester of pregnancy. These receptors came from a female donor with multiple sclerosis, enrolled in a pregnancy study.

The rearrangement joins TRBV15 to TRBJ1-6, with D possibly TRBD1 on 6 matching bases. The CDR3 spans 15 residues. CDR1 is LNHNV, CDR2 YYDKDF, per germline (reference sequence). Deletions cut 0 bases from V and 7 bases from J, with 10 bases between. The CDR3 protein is CATSRELGGNSPLHF. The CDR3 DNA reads TGTGCCACCAGCAGAGAACTTGGGGGCAATTCACCCCTCCACTTT.

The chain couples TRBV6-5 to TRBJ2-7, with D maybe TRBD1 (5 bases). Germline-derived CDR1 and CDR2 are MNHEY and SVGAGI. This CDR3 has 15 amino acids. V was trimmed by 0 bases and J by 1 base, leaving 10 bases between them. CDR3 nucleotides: TGTGCCAGCAGTTACTCGGCAGGGTGGTCCTACGAGCAGTACTTC. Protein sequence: CASSYSAGWSYEQYF.

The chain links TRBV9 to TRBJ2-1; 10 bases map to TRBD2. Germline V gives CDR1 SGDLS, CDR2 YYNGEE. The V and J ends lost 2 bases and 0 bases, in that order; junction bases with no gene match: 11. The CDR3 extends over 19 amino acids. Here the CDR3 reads CASSVNLGLADSSYNEQFF. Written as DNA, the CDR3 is TGTGCCAGCAGCGTTAACCTCGGACTAGCGGATAGCTCCTACAATGAGCAGTTCTTC.

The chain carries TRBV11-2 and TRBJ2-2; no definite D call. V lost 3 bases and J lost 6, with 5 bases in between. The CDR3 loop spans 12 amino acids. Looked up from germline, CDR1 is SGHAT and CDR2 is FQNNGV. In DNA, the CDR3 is TGTGCCAGCAGCTTCTTTTCCGGGGAGCTGTTTTTT. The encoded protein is CASSFFSGELFF.

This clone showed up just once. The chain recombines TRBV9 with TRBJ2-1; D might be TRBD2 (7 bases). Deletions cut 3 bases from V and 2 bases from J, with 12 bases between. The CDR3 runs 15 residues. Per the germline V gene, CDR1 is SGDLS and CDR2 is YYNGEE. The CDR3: CASSEGGIPYNEQFF. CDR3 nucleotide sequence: TGTGCCAGCAGCGAGGGGGGGATCCCCTACAATGAGCAGTTCTTC.

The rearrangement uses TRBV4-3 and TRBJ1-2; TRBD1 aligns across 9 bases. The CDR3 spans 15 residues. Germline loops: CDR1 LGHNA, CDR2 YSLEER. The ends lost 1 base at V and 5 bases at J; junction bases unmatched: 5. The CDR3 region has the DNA TGCGCCAGCAGCCAAGGGGACAGGGTAGGATATGGCTACACCTTC. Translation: CASSQGDRVGYGYTF.

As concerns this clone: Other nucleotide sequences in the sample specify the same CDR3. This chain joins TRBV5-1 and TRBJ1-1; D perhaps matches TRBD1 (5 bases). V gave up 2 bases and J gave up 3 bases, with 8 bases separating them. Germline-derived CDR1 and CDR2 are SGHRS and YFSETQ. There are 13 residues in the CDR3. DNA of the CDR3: TGCGCCAGCAGCTTCTCGGGGGACACTGAAGCTTTCTTT. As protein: CASSFSGDTEAFF.

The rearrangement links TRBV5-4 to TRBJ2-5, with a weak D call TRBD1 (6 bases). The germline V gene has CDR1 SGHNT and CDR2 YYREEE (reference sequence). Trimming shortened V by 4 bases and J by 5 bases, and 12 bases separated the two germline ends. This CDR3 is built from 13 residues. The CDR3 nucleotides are TGTGCCAGCAGCCACTATAGGGGGGAGACCCAGTACTTC. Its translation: CASSHYRGETQYF.

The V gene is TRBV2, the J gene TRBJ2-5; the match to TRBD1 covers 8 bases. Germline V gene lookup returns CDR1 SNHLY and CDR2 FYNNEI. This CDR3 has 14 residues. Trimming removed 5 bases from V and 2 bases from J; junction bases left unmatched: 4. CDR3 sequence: CASSRGTGQETQYF. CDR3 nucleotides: TGTGCCAGCAGTCGGGGGACAGGACAAGAGACCCAGTACTTC.

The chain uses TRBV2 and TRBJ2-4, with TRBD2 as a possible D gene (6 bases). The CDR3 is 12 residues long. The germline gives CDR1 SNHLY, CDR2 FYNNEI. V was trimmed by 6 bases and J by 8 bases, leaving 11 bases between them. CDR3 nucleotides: TGTGCCAGCAGCCCCCCGGGGGACATTCAGTACTTC. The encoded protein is CASSPPGDIQYF.

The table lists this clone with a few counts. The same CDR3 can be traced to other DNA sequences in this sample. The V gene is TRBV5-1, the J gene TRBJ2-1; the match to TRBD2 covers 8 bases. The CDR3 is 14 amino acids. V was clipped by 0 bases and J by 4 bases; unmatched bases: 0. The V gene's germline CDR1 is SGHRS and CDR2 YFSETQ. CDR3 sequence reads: CASSLGLAYNEQFF. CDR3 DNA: TGCGCCAGCAGCTTGGGACTAGCGTACAATGAGCAGTTCTTC.

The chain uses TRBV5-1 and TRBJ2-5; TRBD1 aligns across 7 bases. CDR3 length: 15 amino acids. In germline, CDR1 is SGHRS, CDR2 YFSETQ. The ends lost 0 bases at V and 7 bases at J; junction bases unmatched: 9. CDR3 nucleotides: TGCGCCAGCAGCTTGGCCGGGACAGCCTTCGGGACCCAGTACTTC. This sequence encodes CASSLAGTAFGTQYF.

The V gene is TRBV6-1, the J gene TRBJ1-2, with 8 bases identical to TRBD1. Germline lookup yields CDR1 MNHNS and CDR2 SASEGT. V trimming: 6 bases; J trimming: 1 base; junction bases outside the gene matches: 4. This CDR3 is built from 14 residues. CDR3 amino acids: CASSRGRVNYGYTF. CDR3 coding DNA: TGTGCCAGCAGCAGGGGGCGCGTTAACTATGGCTACACCTTC.

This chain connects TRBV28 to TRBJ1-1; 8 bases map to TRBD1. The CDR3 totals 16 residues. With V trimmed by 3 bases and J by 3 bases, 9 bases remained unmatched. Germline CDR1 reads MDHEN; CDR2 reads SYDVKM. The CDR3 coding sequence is TGTGCCAGCAGTTTTTCAGGGGGCCTGGTAGACACTGAAGCTTTCTTT. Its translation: CASSFSGGLVDTEAFF.

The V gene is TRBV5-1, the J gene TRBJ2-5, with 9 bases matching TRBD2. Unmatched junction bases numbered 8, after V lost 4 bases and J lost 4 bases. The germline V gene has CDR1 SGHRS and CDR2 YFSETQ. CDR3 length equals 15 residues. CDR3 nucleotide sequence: TGCGCCAGCAGCCCCGACCCGCGGGGGGGAGAGACCCAGTACTTC. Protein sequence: CASSPDPRGGETQYF. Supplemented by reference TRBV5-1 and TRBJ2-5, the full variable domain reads KAGVTQTPRYLIKTRGQQVTLSCSPISGHRSVSWYQQTPGQGLQFLFEYFSETQRNKGNFPGRFSGRQFSNSRSEMNVSTLELGDSALYLCASSPDPRGGETQYFGPGTRLLVL.

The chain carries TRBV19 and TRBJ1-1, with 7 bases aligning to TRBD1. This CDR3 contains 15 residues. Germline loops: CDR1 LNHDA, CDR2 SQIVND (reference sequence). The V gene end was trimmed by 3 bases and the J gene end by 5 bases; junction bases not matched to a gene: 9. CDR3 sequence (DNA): TGTGCCAGTAGTATTTCAGGGGGAGTATGGACTGAAGCTTTCTTT. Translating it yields CASSISGGVWTEAFF.